The 9 T cell receptor beta chains below come from one sample, sequenced in a study of blood T cells in healthy people across ages. PCR was performed a second time for about 7 to 12 cycles using a sample-barcoded 5' primer and a J-beta primer mix. TCRdb itself ran the 5' RACE reads through MiXCR, one entry per CDR3 protein. The sample holds about 730,000 distinct CDR3 sequences, more than 40% seen once. The sample consisted of blood. All receptors derive from an older woman in good health.

In its sample, this clonotype was seen a few times. The V and J genes are TRBV7-9 and TRBJ2-3; D is uncertain. V lost 1 base, J lost 2 bases, and 10 bases lay in between. Per the germline V gene, CDR1 is SEHNR and CDR2 is FQNEAQ (reference sequence). This CDR3 has 15 amino acids. The CDR3 loop is CASSLDVGYTDTQYF. The CDR3 region has the DNA TGTGCCAGCAGCTTAGACGTGGGATACACAGATACGCAGTATTTT.

The gene calls are TRBV9 and TRBJ2-1; D call uncertain. From germline, CDR1 is SGDLS and CDR2 YYNGEE. This CDR3 is 15 amino acids long. V gave up 0 bases and J gave up 0 bases, with 7 bases separating them. The CDR3 nucleotides are TGTGCCAGCAGCGTAGCCCCGGGCTCCTACAATGAGCAGTTCTTC. This translates into CASSVAPGSYNEQFF.

CDR3 nucleotide sequence: TGTGCCAGCAGCTCCCAGCGAGCGGGAGGGCGAGAGCAGTACTTC. Translated, it gives CASSSQRAGGREQYF. This chain uses TRBV7-2 with TRBJ2-5; the match to TRBD2 covers 10 bases. Per the germline V gene, CDR1 is SGHTA and CDR2 is FQGNSA. The CDR3 length is 15 residues. The J segment lost 11 bases and the V segment lost 4 bases, leaving 13 bases of the junction unmatched.

This clonotype has more than one count but fewer than ten. This sequence joins TRBV20-1 and TRBJ1-2; 8 bases are a match to TRBD1. Germline CDR1 is DFQATT and CDR2 is SNEGSKA (reference sequence). The CDR3 sequence is 15 residues long. The V segment lost 0 bases and the J segment 4 bases; nucleotides outside the gene matches: 7. The CDR3 nucleotides are TGCAGTGCTAGAGATCTCACAGGGGGTAGCTATGGCTACACCTTC. Translating it yields CSARDLTGGSYGYTF.

As concerns this clonotype: This may stem from a read error, because a much larger clone lies one nucleotide away. The rearrangement joins TRBV10-3 to TRBJ2-3; tentatively, D is TRBD2 (6 bases). Germline-derived CDR1 and CDR2 are ENHRY and SYGVKD. CDR3 length: 13 amino acids. The CDR3 reads CASSESGGDTQYF. CDR3 coding DNA: TGTGCCAGCAGTGAGTCCGGGGGAGATACGCAGTATTTT.

The chain has TRBV20-1 and TRBJ2-3; 12 positions match TRBD2. This CDR3 region has 14 residues. Germline V gene data show CDR1 as DFQATT and CDR2 as SNEGSKA (reference sequence). Trimming removed 6 bases from V and 2 bases from J; junction bases left unmatched: 3. The CDR3 loop is CSAGLAGITDTQYF. The DNA of the CDR3 is TGCAGTGCAGGACTAGCGGGGATCACAGATACGCAGTATTTT.

The chain employs TRBV7-6 and TRBJ2-2; 9 bases agree with TRBD1. CDR3 length: 17 residues. Germline V CDR1 and CDR2: SGHVS, FNYEAQ. V lost 5 bases, J lost 5 bases, and 12 bases stayed unmatched. The CDR3 coding sequence is TGTGCCAGCAGCGCCGCCTTTTCGGGACAGGGTACCGGGGAGCTGTTTTTT. Translated, it gives CASSAAFSGQGTGELFF.

This clonotype was counted many times. V and J are TRBV7-3 and TRBJ2-1; D is undetermined. CDR1 and CDR2 (germline): SGHTA, FQGTGA. CDR3 length: 13 residues. V lost 3 bases, J lost 0 bases, and 3 bases lay in between. CDR3 nucleotides: TGTGCCAGCAGCTTGAGCTCCTACAATGAGCAGTTCTTC. Translation gives CASSLSSYNEQFF. Combining the CDR3 with reference TRBV7-3 and TRBJ2-1 gives the whole variable domain GAGVSQTPSNKVTEKGKYVELRCDPISGHTALYWYRQSLGQGPEFLIYFQGTGAADDSGLPNDRFFAVRPEGSVSTLKIQRTERGDSAVYLCASSLSSYNEQFFGPGTRLTVL.

V and J are TRBV10-3 and TRBJ1-2; a possible D gene is TRBD1 (6 bases). There are 12 residues in the CDR3. Trimming left V 4 bases short and J 7 bases short, with 10 bases between. Per germline, CDR1 ENHRY and CDR2 SYGVKD. The CDR3 protein is CAISGPTGGYTF. The CDR3 nucleotides are TGTGCCATCAGTGGCCCGACAGGTGGCTACACCTTC.